Shown below are 8 T cell receptor beta chains from a single sample sequenced in a study of blood T cells in healthy people across ages. A sample-barcoded 5' primer and a J-beta primer mix were used in a second PCR of about 7 to 12 cycles. TCRdb redid the calling of the 5' RACE reads with MiXCR, one entry per CDR3 protein. This table has roughly 800,000 distinct CDR3 sequences, 58% appearing once. Material: blood. These receptors came from a man aged 30-40 years in good health.

The sample holds a few counts of this clonotype. V and J are TRBV3-1 and TRBJ2-1; tentatively, D is TRBD2 (6 bases). The CDR3 sequence is 14 residues long. The germline CDR1 and CDR2 sequences are LGHDT and YNNKEL (reference sequence). V lost 4 bases and J 6 bases, leaving 13 bases between the germline ends. DNA for the CDR3: TGTGCCAGCAGCCGACACGGACTATCCAATGAGCAGTTCTTC. Amino acids: CASSRHGLSNEQFF.

This clonotype has a handful of counts. The chain has TRBV12-3 or TRBV12-4 and TRBJ2-7, with D unresolved. Trimming shortened V by 4 bases and J by 4 bases, and 11 bases separated the two germline ends. The CDR3 contains 13 residues. The CDR3: CASSSKGWYEQYF. CDR3 nucleotides: TGTGCCAGCAGTTCGAAGGGCTGGTACGAGCAGTACTTC.

The J gene is TRBJ1-2, the V gene TRBV29-1; 7 bases map to TRBD1. CDR1 is SQVTM, CDR2 ANQGSEA, per germline. V shed 4 bases, J shed 2 bases, and the junction held 4 bases outside the gene matches. The CDR3 consists of 13 residues. The CDR3 DNA follows: TGCAGCGTTGTCGACAGGGAAAACTATGGCTACACCTTC. Translation: CSVVDRENYGYTF.

The rearrangement links TRBV20-1 to TRBJ1-2; TRBD1 aligns across 10 bases. Germline V gene sequence: CDR1 DFQATT, CDR2 SNEGSKA (reference sequence). The CDR3 covers 13 residues. Trimming removed 6 bases from V and 7 bases from J; junction bases left unmatched: 8. CDR3 nucleotide sequence: TGCAGTGCCATAGGACAGGGGGGTGTTGGCTACACCTTC. It encodes CSAIGQGGVGYTF.

The chain carries TRBV20-1 and TRBJ2-5, with 13 nucleotides matching TRBD2. The J call may be wrong; the DNA end is better matched by TRBJ2-7. The CDR3 spans 15 residues. Germline V lookup: CDR1 DFQATT, CDR2 SNEGSKA (reference sequence). The CDR3 loop reads CSAEGTSGVVSEQYF. As DNA, the CDR3 is TGCAGTGCCGAAGGGACTAGCGGGGTAGTATCCGAGCAGTACTTC.

V gene TRBV20-1 combines with J gene TRBJ2-1, with a weak D call TRBD2 (5 bases). The germline V and J ends were trimmed by 6 bases and 3 bases, with 12 bases remaining between them. The V gene's germline CDR1 is DFQATT and CDR2 SNEGSKA (reference sequence). The CDR3 runs to 13 residues. The CDR3: CSAVGSDYNEQFF. In DNA form, the CDR3 reads TGCAGTGCCGTGGGGAGCGACTACAATGAGCAGTTCTTC.

V usage is TRBV4-1 and J usage is TRBJ2-5, with 10 bases lining up with TRBD2. The CDR3 spans 17 residues. The J segment lost 3 bases and the V segment lost 3 bases, leaving 10 bases of the junction unmatched. In germline, CDR1 is MGHRA, CDR2 YSYEKL. The CDR3 DNA sequence: TGCGCCAGCAGCCATGGGAAGAGCGGGGGGGGAAAAGAGACCCAGTACTTC. It specifies CASSHGKSGGGKETQYF.

V and J are TRBV11-2 and TRBJ2-5, with 15 bases identical to TRBD2. Trimming took 5 bases from V and 11 from J; bases not matched to a gene: 9. The germline V gene has CDR1 SGHAT and CDR2 FQNNGV. CDR3 length: 15 residues. The CDR3 DNA sequence: TGTGCCAGCAGCACCGGGACTAGCGGGGGGTACAAGCAGTACTTC. Translating it yields CASSTGTSGGYKQYF.